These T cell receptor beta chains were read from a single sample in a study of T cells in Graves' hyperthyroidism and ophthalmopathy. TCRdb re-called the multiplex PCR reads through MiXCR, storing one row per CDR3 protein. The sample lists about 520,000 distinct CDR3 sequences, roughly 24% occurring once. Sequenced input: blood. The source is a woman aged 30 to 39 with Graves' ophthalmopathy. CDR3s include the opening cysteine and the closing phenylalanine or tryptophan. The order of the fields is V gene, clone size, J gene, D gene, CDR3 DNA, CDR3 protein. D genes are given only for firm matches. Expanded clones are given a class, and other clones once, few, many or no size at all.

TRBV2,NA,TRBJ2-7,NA,TGTGCCAGCCCCCCGACACCTTACTACGAGCAGTACTTC,CASPPTPYYEQYF
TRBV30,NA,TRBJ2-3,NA,TGTGCCTGGAGCCAGATCACAGATACGCAGTATTTT,CAWSQITDTQYF
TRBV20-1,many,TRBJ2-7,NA,TGCAGTGCTAGAGATCGTCGGCAGGCGATCTACGAGCAGTACTTC,CSARDRRQAIYEQYF
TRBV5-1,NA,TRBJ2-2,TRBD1,TGCGCCAGCAGCGTGGGACAGGACTACACCGGGGAGCTGTTTTTT,CASSVGQDYTGELFF
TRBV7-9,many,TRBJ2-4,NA,TGTGCCAGCAGCTTATTTTGGGGGAACGCCAAAAACATTCAGTACTTC,CASSLFWGNAKNIQYF
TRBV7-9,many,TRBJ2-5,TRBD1,TGTGCCAGCAGCTCTAAGACAGGGGGCGTAGAGACCCAGTACTTC,CASSSKTGGVETQYF
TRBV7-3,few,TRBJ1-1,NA,TGTGCCAGCAGCTTAAGGGGGGACACTGAAGCTTGCTTT,CASSLRGDTEACF
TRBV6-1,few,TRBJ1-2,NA,TGTGCCAGCAGTGAAGTTGGTGCGTCCAGTGGCTACACCTTC,CASSEVGASSGYTF
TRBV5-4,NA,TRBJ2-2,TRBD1,TGTGCCAGCAGCTCACTTCCGGGACAGCGAACCGGGGAGCTGTTTTTT,CASSSLPGQRTGELFF
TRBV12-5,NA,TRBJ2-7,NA,TGTGCTAGTGGTTTAGTCTCCGCCCCCTACGAGCAGTACTTC,CASGLVSAPYEQYF
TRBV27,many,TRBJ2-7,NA,TGTGCCAGCAAGACCCCGAGCTCCTACGAGCAGTACTTC,CASKTPSSYEQYF
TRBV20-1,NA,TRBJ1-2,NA,TGCAGTGCTAGAGACAGGTGGGATGGCTACACCTTC,CSARDRWDGYTF
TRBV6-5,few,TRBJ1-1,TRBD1,TGTGCCAGCAGTTACGGGACAGGGGGCACCACTGAAGCTTTCTTT,CASSYGTGGTTEAFF
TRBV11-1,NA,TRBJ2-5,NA,TGTGCCAGCAGCATACTCACAGATCCGTACCAAGAGACCCAGTACTTC,CASSILTDPYQETQYF
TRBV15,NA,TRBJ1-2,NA,TGTGCCACCAGCAGAGAGGTTCAAAGTGGCTACACCTTC,CATSREVQSGYTF
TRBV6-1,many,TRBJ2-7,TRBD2,TGTGCCAGCAGCGTAGTTAGCGGGGCTGCTAACGAGCAGTACTTC,CASSVVSGAANEQYF
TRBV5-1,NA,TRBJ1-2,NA,TGCGCCAGCAGCTTGTCAGGGGCATGGAACTATGGCTACACCTTC,CASSLSGAWNYGYTF
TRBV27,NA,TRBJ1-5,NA,TGTGCCAGCAGTTTATCAGTCTATAGCAATCAGCCCCAGCATTTT,CASSLSVYSNQPQHF
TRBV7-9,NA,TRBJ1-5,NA,TGTGCCAGCAGCTTAGGAGGAGGCTGGGATCAGCCCCAGCATTTT,CASSLGGGWDQPQHF
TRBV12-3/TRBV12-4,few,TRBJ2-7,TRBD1,TGTGCCAGCACCCTGGACAGGGGTCTCAACGAGCAGTACTTC,CASTLDRGLNEQYF
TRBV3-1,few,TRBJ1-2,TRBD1,TGTGCCAGCAGCCAAGGGCTACAAGACAGGGACTATGGCTACACCTTC,CASSQGLQDRDYGYTF
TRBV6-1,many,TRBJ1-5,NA,TGTGCCAGCACCCTAGACAGCCATTATCAGCCCCAGCATTTT,CASTLDSHYQPQHF
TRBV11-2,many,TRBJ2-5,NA,TGTGCCAGCAGCCCTCCTCAGGGGAAGGACGAGACCCAGTACTTC,CASSPPQGKDETQYF
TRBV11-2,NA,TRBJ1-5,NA,TGTGCCAGCAGCGCCGACAGGAGAGTTTGGTTTCAGCCCCAGCATTTT,CASSADRRVWFQPQHF
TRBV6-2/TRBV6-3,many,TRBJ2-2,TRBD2,TGTGCCAGCGGACTAGCGGGGCCGATTGGCGGGGAGCTGTTTTTT,CASGLAGPIGGELFF
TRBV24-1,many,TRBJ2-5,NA,TGTGCCACCAGTGAGGGCGGGGCCCCTCAAGAGACCCAGTACTTC,CATSEGGAPQETQYF
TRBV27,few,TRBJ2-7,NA,TGTGCCAGCAGCCCTACAACTGCCTCCGAGCAGTACTTC,CASSPTTASEQYF
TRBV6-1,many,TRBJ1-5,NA,TGTGCCAGCAGCAAGTATAGCAATCAGCCCCAGCATTTT,CASSKYSNQPQHF
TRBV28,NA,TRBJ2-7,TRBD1,TGTGCCAGCAGTCCCACCGGGACAGGGAAGCAGTACTTC,CASSPTGTGKQYF
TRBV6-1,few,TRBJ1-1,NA,TGTGCCAGCAGACCGGACAGAAACACTGAAGCTTTCTTT,CASRPDRNTEAFF
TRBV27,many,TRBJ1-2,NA,TGTGCCAGCAGTTTATACGGAGAGGGGGGCTATGGCTACACCTTC,CASSLYGEGGYGYTF
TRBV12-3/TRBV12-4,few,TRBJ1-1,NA,TGTGCCAGCAGTTTACGAAGGGTTAGCACTGAAGCTTTCTTT,CASSLRRVSTEAFF
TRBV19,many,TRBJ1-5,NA,TGTGCCAGTACTCCTCCGGTGTACTACGAGAGCAATCAGCCCCAGCATTTT,CASTPPVYYESNQPQHF
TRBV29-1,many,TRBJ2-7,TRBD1,TGCAGCGTTGCCCCCGGGACAGGGTTTTTCGAGCAGTACTTC,CSVAPGTGFFEQYF
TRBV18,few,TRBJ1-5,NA,TGTGCCAGCTCACCACCCAACGGGGTGTCGGGCAATCAGCCCCAGCATTTT,CASSPPNGVSGNQPQHF
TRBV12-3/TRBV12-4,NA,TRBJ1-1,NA,TGTGCCAGCAGTTTAGGAACAGCCTACCTCCCGGGAACTGAAGCTTTCTTT,CASSLGTAYLPGTEAFF
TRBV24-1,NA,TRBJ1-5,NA,TGTGCCACCAGTGATTCGACCGATTTTGATCAGCCCCAGCATTTT,CATSDSTDFDQPQHF
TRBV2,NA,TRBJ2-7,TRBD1,TGTGCCAGCAAGCGTCAGGGGGCATGGGAGCAGTACTTC,CASKRQGAWEQYF
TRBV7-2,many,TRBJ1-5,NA,TGTGCCAGCAGCTTAGAGGCGGGGAAGCCCCAGCATTTT,CASSLEAGKPQHF
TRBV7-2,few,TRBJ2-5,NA,TGTGCCAGCAGCTTATGGGGGAGAAGAGTAGGAGAGACCCAGTACTTC,CASSLWGRRVGETQYF
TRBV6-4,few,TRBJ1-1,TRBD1,TGTGCCAGCAGTCCGGGACAGCCGGTCGGGGCCCTTAGTGAAGCTTTCTTT,CASSPGQPVGALSEAFF